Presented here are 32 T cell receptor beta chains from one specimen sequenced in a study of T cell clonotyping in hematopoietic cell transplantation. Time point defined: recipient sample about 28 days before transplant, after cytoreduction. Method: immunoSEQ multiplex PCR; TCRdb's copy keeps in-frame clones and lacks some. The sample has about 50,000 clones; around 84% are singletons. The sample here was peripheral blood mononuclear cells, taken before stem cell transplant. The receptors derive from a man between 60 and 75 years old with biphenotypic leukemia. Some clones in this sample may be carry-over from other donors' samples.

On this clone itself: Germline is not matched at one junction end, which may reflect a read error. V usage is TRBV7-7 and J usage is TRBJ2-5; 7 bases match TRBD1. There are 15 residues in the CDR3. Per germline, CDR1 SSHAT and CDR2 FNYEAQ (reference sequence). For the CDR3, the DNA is TGTGCTAGCAGCTTAGGGGGACAGCCCCCAGAGACCCAGTACTTC. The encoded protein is CASSLGGQPPETQYF.

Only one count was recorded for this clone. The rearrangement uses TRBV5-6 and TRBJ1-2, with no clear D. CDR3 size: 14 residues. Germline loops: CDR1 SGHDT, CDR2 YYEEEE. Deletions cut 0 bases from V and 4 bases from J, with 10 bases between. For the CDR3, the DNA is TGTGCCAGCAGCTTGGGGCAGAGAGTCTATGGCTACACCTTC. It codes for CASSLGQRVYGYTF.

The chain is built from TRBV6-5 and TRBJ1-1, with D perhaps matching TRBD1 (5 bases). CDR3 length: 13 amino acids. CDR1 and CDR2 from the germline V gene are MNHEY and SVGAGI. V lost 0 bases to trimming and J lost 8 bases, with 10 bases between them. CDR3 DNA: TGTGCCAGCAGTTACTCCACAGGATACGAAGCTTTCTTT. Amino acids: CASSYSTGYEAFF.

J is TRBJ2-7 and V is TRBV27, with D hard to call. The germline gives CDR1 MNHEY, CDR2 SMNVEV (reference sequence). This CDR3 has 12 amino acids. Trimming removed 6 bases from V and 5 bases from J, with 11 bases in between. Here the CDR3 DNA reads TGTGCCAGCAGCCCAGCCTCTAACGAGCAGTACTTC. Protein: CASSPASNEQYF.

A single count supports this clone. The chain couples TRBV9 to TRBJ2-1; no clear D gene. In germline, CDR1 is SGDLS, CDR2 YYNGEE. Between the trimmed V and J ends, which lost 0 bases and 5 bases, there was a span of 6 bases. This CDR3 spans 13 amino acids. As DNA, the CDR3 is TGTGCCAGCAGCGTAGGATTGGACAATGAGCAGTTCTTC. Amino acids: CASSVGLDNEQFF.

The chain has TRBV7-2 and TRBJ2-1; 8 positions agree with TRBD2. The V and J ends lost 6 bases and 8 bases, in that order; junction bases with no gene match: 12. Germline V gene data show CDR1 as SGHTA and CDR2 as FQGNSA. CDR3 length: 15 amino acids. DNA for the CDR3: TGTGCCAGCAGTTCCGGGACTAGTTCCGTCGATGAGCAGTTCTTC. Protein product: CASSSGTSSVDEQFF.

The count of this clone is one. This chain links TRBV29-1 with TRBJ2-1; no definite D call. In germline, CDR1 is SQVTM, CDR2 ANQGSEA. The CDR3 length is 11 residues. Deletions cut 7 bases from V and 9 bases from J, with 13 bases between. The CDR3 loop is CSAEHTGEQFF. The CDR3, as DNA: TGCAGCGCCGAACATACGGGTGAGCAGTTCTTC.

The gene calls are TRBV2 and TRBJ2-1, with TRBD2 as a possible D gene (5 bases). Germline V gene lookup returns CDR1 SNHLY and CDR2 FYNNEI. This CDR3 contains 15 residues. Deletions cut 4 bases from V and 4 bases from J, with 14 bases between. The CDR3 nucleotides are TGTGCCAGCAGTGCGGAGGACGCCACTTACAATGAGCAGTTCTTC. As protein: CASSAEDATYNEQFF. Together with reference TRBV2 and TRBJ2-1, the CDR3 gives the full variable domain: EPEVTQTPSHQVTQMGQEVILRCVPISNHLYFYWYRQILGQKVEFLVSFYNNEISEKSEIFDDQFSVERPDGSNFTLKIRSTKLEDSAMYFCASSAEDATYNEQFFGPGTRLTVL.

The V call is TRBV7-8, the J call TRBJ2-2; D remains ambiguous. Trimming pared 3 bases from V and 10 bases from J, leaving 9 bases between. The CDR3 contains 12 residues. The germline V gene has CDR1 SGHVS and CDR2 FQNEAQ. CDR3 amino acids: CASSFPRQELFF. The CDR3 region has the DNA TGTGCCAGCAGCTTTCCCCGTCAGGAGCTGTTTTTT. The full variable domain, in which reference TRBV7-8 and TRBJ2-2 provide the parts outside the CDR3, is GAGVSQSPRYKVAKRGQDVALRCDPISGHVSLFWYQQALGQGPEFLTYFQNEAQLDKSGLPSDRFFAERPEGSVSTLKIQRTQQEDSAVYLCASSFPRQELFFGEGSRLTVL.

CDR3 protein: CASTRAGNTEAFF. The CDR3 DNA sequence: TGTGCCAGCACGAGGGCAGGGAACACTGAAGCTTTCTTT. This sequence joins TRBV6-1 and TRBJ1-1; D gene ambiguous. The CDR3 is 13 amino acids. The ends were cut back, 7 bases at V and 1 base at J, with 10 bases in the middle. Per the germline V gene, CDR1 is MNHNS and CDR2 is SASEGT.

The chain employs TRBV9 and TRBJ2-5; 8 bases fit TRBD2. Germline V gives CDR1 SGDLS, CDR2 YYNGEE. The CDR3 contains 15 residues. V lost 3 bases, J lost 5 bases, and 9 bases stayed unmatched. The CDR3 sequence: CASSDERGLGETQYF. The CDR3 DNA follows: TGTGCCAGCAGCGACGAGCGGGGACTAGGGGAGACCCAGTACTTC. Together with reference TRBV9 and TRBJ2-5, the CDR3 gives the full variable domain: DSGVTQTPKHLITATGQRVTLRCSPRSGDLSVYWYQQSLDQGLQFLIQYYNGEERAKGNILERFSAQQFPDLHSELNLSSLELGDSALYFCASSDERGLGETQYFGPGTRLLVL.

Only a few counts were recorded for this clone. This CDR3 is CASSFGPGDTEAFF. Written as DNA, the CDR3 is TGTGCCAGCAGCTTCGGACCAGGGGACACTGAAGCTTTCTTT. The gene calls are TRBV7-9 and TRBJ1-1, with D perhaps matching TRBD1 (6 bases). Per germline, CDR1 SEHNR and CDR2 FQNEAQ (reference sequence). CDR3 length: 14 residues. V dropped 3 bases and J dropped 3 bases, with 11 bases sitting between them.

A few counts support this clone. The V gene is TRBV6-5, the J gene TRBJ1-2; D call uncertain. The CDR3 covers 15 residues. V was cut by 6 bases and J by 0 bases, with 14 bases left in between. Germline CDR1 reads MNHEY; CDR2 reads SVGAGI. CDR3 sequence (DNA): TGTGCCAGCAGATCGTGGCACTCTCCTAACTATGGCTACACCTTC. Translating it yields CASRSWHSPNYGYTF.

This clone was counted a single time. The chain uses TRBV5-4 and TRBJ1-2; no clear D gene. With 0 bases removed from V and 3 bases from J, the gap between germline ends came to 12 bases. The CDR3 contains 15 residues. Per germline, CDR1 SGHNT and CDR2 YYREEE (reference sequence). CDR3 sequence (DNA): TGTGCCAGCAGCTTGGGGGCAGGATTAGACTATGGCTACACCTTC. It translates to CASSLGAGLDYGYTF. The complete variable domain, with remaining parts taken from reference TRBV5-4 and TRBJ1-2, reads ETGVTQSPTHLIKTRGQQVTLRCSSQSGHNTVSWYQQALGQGPQFIFQYYREEENGRGNFPPRFSGLQFPNYSSELNVNALELDDSALYLCASSLGAGLDYGYTFGSGTRLTVV.

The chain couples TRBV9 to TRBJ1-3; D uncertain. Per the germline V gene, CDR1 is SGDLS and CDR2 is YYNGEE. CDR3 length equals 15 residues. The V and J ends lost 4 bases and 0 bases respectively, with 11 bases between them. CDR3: CASSPQRTSGNTIYF. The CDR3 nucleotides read TGTGCCAGCAGCCCCCAGCGAACCTCTGGAAACACCATATATTTT.

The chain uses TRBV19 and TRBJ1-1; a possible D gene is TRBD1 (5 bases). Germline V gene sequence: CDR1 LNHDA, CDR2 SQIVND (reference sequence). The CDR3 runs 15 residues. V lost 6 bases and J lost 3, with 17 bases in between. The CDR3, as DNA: TGTGCCAGTAGGCTTCCCACCAGGGCGGACACTGAAGCTTTCTTT. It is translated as CASRLPTRADTEAFF. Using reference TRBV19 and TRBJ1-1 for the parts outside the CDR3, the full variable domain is DGGITQSPKYLFRKEGQNVTLSCEQNLNHDAMYWYRQDPGQGLRLIYYSQIVNDFQKGDIAEGYSVSREKKESFPLTVTSAQKNPTAFYLCASRLPTRADTEAFFGQGTRLTVV.

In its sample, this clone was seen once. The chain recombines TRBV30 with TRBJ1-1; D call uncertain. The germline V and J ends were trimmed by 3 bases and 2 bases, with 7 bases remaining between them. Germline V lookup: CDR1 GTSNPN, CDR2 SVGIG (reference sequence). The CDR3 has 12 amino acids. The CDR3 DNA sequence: TGTGCCTGGAGCCAAACAAACACTGAAGCTTTCTTT. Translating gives CAWSQTNTEAFF.

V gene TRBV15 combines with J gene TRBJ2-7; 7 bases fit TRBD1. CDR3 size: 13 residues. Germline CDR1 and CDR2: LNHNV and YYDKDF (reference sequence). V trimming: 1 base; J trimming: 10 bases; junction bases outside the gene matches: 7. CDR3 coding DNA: TGTGCCACCAGCAGAGGGACAGGATTCAGCCAGTACTTC. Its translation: CATSRGTGFSQYF.

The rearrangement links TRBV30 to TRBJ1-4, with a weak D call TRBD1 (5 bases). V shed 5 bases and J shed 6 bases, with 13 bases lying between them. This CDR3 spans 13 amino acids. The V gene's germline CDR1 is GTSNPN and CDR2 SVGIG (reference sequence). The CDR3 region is CAWELQEDEKLFF. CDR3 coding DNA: TGTGCCTGGGAACTACAGGAAGATGAAAAACTGTTTTTT.

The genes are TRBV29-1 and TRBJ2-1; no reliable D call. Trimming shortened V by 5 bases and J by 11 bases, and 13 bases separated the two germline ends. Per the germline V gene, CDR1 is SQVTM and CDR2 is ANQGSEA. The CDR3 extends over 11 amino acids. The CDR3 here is CSVLSAEQQFF. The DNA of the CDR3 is TGCAGCGTTCTATCGGCCGAGCAGCAGTTCTTC.

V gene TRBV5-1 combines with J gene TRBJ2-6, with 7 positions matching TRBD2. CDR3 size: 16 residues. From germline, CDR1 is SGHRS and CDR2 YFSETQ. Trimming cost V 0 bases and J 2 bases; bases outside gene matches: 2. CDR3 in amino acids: CASSLAGGTGANVLTF. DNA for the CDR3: TGCGCCAGCAGCTTGGCCGGGGGGACTGGGGCCAACGTCCTGACTTTC.

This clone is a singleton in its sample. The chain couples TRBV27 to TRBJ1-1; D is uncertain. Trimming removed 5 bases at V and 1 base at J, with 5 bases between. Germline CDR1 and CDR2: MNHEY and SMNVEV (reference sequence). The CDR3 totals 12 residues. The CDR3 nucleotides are TGTGCCAGCAGTACTCCGAACACTGAAGCTTTCTTT. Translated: CASSTPNTEAFF.

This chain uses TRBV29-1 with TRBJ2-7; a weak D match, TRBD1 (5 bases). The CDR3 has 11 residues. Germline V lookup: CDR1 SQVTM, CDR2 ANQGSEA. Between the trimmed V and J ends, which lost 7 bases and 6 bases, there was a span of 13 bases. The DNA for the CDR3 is TGCAGCGGCCAGGGTGTGAGCGAGCAGTACTTC. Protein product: CSGQGVSEQYF.

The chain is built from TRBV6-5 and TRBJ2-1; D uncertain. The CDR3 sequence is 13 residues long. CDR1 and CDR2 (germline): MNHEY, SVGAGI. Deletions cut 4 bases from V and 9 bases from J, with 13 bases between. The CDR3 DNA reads TGTGCCAGCAGTTCCATGACGGCTTCTGAGCAGTTCTTC. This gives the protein CASSSMTASEQFF.

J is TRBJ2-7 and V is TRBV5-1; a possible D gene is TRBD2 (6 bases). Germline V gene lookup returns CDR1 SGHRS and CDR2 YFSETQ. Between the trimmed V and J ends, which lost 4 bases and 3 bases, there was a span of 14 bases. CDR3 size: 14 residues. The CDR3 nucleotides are TGCGCCAGCAGCCCAGGAGGGGTCGACTACGAGCAGTACTTC. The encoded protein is CASSPGGVDYEQYF.

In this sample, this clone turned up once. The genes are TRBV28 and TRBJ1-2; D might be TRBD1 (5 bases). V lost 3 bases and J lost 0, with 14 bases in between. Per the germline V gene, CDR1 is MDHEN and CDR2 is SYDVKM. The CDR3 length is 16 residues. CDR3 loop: CASSLAWGTANYGYTF. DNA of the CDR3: TGTGCCAGCAGTTTGGCGTGGGGGACGGCTAACTATGGCTACACCTTC.

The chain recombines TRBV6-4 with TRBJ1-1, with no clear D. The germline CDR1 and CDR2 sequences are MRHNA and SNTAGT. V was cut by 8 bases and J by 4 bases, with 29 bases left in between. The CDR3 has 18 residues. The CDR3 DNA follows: TGTGCCAGCCCTGAACGGGCCAGAAACGTTTATTGGGTCACTGAAGCTTTCTTT. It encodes CASPERARNVYWVTEAFF.

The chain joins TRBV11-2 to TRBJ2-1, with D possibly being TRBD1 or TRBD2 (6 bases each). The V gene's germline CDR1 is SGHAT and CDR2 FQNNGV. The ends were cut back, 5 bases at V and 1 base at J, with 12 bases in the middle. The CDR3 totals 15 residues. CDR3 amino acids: CASSPRGLSYNEQFF. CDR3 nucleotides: TGTGCCAGCAGCCCCAGGGGACTTTCCTACAATGAGCAGTTCTTC. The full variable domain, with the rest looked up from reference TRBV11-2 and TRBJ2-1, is EAGVAQSPRYKIIEKRQSVAFWCNPISGHATLYWYQQILGQGPKLLIQFQNNGVVDDSQLPKDRFSAERLKGVDSTLKIQPAKLEDSAVYLCASSPRGLSYNEQFFGPGTRLTVL.

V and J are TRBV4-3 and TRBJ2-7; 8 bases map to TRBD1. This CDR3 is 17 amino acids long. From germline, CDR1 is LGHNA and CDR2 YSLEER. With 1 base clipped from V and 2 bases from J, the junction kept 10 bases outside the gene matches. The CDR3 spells CASSQVDRAGGTYEQYF. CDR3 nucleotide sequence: TGCGCCAGCAGCCAAGTCGACCGGGCAGGGGGCACCTACGAGCAGTACTTC.

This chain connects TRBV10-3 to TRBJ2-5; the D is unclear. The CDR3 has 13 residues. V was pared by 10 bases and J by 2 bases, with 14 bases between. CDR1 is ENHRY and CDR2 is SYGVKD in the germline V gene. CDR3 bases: TGTGCCACCAATTTACACCTACAAGAGACCCAGTACTTC. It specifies CATNLHLQETQYF.

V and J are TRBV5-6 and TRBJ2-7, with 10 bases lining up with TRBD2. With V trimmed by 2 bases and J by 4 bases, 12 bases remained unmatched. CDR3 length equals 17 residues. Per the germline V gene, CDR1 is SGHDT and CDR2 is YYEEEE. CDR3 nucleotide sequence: TGTGCCAGCAGCTTAAGAGAACTAGCGGGACCTCGTTACGAGCAGTACTTC. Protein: CASSLRELAGPRYEQYF.

CDR3 amino acids: CASSVGQGMNTEAFF. CDR3 nucleotides: TGTGCCAGCAGCGTAGGACAGGGGATGAACACTGAAGCTTTCTTT. The chain is built from TRBV9 and TRBJ1-1, with TRBD1 matching over 8 bases. V shed 0 bases and J 0 bases; nucleotides not matched to a gene: 1. CDR3 length: 15 amino acids. CDR1 is SGDLS and CDR2 is YYNGEE in the germline V gene. Using reference TRBV9 and TRBJ1-1 for the parts outside the CDR3, the full variable domain is DSGVTQTPKHLITATGQRVTLRCSPRSGDLSVYWYQQSLDQGLQFLIQYYNGEERAKGNILERFSAQQFPDLHSELNLSSLELGDSALYFCASSVGQGMNTEAFFGQGTRLTVV.